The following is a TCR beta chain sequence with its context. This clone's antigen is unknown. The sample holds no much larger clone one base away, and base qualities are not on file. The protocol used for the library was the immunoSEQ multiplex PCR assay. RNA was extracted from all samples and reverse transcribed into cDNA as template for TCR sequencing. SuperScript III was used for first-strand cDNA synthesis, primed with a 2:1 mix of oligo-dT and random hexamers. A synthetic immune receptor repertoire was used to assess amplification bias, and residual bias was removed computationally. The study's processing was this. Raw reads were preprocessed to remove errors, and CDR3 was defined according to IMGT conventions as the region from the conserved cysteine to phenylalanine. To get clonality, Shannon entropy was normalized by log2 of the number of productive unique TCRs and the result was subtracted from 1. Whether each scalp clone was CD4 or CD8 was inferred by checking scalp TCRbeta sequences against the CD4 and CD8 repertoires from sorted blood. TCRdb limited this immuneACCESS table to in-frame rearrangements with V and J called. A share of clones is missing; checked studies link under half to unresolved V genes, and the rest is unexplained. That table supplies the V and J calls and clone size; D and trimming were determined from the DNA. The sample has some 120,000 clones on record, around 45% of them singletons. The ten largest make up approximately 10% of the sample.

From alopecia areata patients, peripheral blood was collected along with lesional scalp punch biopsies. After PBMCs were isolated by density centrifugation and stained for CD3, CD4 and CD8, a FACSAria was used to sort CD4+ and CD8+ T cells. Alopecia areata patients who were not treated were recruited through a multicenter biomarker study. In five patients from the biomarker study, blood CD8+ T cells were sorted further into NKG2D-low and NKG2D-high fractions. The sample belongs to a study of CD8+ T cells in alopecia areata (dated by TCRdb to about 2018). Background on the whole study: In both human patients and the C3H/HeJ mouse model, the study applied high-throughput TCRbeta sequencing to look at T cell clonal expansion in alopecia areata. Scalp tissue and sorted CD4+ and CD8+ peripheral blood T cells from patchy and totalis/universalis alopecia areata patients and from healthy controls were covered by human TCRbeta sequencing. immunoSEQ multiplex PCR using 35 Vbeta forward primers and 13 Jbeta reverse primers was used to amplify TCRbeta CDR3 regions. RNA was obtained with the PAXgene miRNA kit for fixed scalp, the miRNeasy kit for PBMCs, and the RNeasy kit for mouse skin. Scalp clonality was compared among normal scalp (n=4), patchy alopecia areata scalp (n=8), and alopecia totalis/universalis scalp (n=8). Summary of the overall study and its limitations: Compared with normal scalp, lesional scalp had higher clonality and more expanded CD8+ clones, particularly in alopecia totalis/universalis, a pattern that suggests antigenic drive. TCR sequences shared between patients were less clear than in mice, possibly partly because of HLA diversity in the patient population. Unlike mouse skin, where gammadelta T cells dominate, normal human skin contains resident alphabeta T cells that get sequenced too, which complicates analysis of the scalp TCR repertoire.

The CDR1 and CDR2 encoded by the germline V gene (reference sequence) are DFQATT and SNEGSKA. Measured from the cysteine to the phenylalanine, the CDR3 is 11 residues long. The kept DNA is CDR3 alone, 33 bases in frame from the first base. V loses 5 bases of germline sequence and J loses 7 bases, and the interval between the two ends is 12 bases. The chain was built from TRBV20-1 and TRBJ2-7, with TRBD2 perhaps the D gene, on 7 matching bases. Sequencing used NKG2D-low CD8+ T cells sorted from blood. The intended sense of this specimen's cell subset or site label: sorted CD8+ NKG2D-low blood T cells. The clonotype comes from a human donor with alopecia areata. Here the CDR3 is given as CSALKGGEQYF. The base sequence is TGCAGTGCTCTAAAGGGGGGGGAGCAGTACTTC.